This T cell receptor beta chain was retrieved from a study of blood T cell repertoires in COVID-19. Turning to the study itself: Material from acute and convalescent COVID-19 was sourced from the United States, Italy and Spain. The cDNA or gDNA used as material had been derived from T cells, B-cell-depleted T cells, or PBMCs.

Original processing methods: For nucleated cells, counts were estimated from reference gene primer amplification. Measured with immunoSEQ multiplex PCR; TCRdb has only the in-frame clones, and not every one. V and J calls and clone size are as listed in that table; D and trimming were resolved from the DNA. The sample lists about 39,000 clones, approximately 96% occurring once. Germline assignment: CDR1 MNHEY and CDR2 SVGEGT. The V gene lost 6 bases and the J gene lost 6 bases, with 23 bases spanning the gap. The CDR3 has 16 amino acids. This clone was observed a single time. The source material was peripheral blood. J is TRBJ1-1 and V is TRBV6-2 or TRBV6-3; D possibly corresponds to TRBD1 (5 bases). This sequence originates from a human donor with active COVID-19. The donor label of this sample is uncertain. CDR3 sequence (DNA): TGTGCCAGCAGCTCCCCCGGGGGGAATGGTGGTCCTGAAGCTTTCTTT. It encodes CASSSPGGNGGPEAFF.